One sample yielded the 6 T cell receptor beta chains listed below, sequenced in a study of cytomegalovirus exposure and HLA in healthy donors. PCR amplification relied on 60 Vbeta primers (plus 13 Jbeta primers). Method: immunoSEQ multiplex PCR; TCRdb's copy keeps in-frame clones and lacks some. The sample has some 250,000 clones, 82% seen once. Sequenced: PBMCs. All receptors derive from a woman in her thirties or forties in good health and CMV-seropositive.

For the CDR3, the DNA is TGTGCCAGCAGCCAAGCAGGGCGGGGGGCAACCGAGGAGACCCAGTACTTC. Its protein product is CASSQAGRGATEETQYF. V and J are TRBV4-2 and TRBJ2-5, with TRBD2 matching 8 bases. V gave up 1 base and J gave up 5 bases; unmatched junction bases: 12. The CDR3 extends over 17 amino acids. CDR1 and CDR2 from the germline V gene are LGHNA and YNFKEQ.

This clone was seen a few times. This CDR3 reads CASSELRESRTPYEQYF. In nucleotides, the CDR3 is TGTGCCAGCAGTGAATTGAGGGAGAGTAGAACCCCTTACGAGCAGTACTTC. The V and J genes are TRBV25-1 and TRBJ2-7, with D maybe TRBD2 (5 bases). The CDR3 sequence is 17 residues long. Germline V gene sequence: CDR1 MGHDK, CDR2 SYGVNS. V shed 1 base and J shed 4 bases, with 20 bases lying between them.

The chain is built from TRBV4-1 and TRBJ2-5; 9 bases match TRBD2. Germline V gene sequence: CDR1 MGHRA, CDR2 YSYEKL. The CDR3 contains 18 residues. Trimming at V came to 0 bases and at J to 4 bases, leaving 12 bases not matched to a gene. CDR3 coding DNA: TGCGCCAGCAGCCAAGATATTCTAGCGGGATTCCCTGGAGAGACCCAGTACTTC. This codes for CASSQDILAGFPGETQYF.

The J gene is TRBJ1-2, the V gene TRBV30; D possibly corresponds to TRBD1 (6 bases). The CDR3 consists of 12 residues. Trimming took 2 bases from V and 8 from J, leaving 12 bases between them. Germline lookup yields CDR1 GTSNPN and CDR2 SVGIG (reference sequence). The DNA of the CDR3 is TGTGCCTGGAGTCCTCACAGGGTAGGCTACACCTTC. It specifies CAWSPHRVGYTF.

The chain recombines TRBV7-3 with TRBJ2-2, with TRBD2 matching 10 bases. The CDR3 runs to 17 residues. V shed 5 bases, J shed 7 bases, and the junction held 13 bases outside the gene matches. CDR1 and CDR2 from the germline V gene are SGHTA and FQGTGA. CDR3 sequence: CASSPPEGLAGDGELFF. The CDR3 DNA reads TGTGCCAGCAGCCCTCCCGAAGGGCTAGCGGGAGACGGGGAGCTGTTTTTT.

This chain's CDR3 is CASSQQLAGGDTDTQYF. CDR3 DNA sequence: TGCGCCAGCAGCCAACAACTAGCGGGGGGGGATACAGATACGCAGTATTTT. This chain links TRBV4-3 with TRBJ2-3; TRBD2 aligns across 13 bases. The V gene end was trimmed by 2 bases and the J gene end by 3 bases; junction bases not matched to a gene: 5. The CDR3 contains 17 residues. Germline V CDR1 and CDR2: LGHNA, YSLEER.